The present TCR beta chain was sequenced within a study of identical twins listed by TCRdb under 2016. In terms of the full investigation: TCR alpha and beta repertoires from monozygotic twins, unrelated adults of various ages and cord blood were deep-sequenced to test whether fetal clonotypes persist. To rule out contamination, replicate twin experiments were performed at different times with different library preparation protocols.

A word on this clonotype: Its antigen has not been determined. Base qualities are not provided; no much larger clone lies one nucleotide away.

Receptor libraries were prepared by 5' RACE. This sample was sequenced with an Illumina HiSeq 2000. Template switching introduced a universal primer binding site; the final cDNA contained a unique molecular identifier, enabling accurate counting of TCR cDNA molecules. First-strand cDNA for TCR alpha and beta chains was synthesized from specific primers in the conserved constant-segment region. To control for contamination, every cDNA library was double barcoded, receiving both a SMART-Mk sample barcode and Illumina barcodes. TruSeq adapter sequences and Illumina sample barcodes were added in two successive PCR steps. The Illumina HiSeq platform was used with custom primers to sequence TCR alpha and beta cDNA libraries. The published analysis was carried out like this. Raw reads were processed with MiGEC to extract unique molecular identifiers, and MiXCR was used to determine CDR3 positions. For each individual, recombination models were inferred using an EM algorithm with the repgenHMM and IGoR tools. The analysis of shared clonotypes was done with the tcR package in R, with sharing normalized by the product of cloneset sizes. To study raw recombination without the effects of thymic and clonal selection, out-of-frame nonproductive sequences were analyzed. In-frame beta chains were kept once TCRdb had trimmed the public reads at Q25 with fastp and called clones with MiXCR. Each entry is one CDR3 protein sequence, shown with its most common DNA and genes. The V and J calls reflect TCRdb's pipeline rather than the authors' work. For this sample there are 300,000 to 400,000 distinct CDR3 sequences; roughly 12% appear just once. Approximately 7.5% of the sample is in the top ten clones.

From the cysteine through the phenylalanine, the CDR3 covers 15 amino acids. Of the read, only the CDR3 DNA is kept; its 45 bases are in frame from base 1. V is cut by 3 bases and J by 4 bases, and the space between the germline ends is 14 bases. Every donor was a healthy Caucasian. Three pairs of female monozygotic twins, all aged roughly 18 to 29 years, were included in the twin cohort. CD4+ and CD8+ T cell populations were isolated with positive isolation kits from Invitrogen. Broader findings and caveats from the paper: Recombination models systematically underestimated out-of-frame TCR alpha sharing in monozygotic twins but agreed with sharing between unrelated individuals. Because the same donors could not be followed over many years, the conclusions relied on cross-sectional statistical analysis. Zero-insertion analyses could be partly confounded by invariant T cells such as MAIT and iNKT, though diverse VJ usage argued against such confounding for most clonotypes. Compared with coincidental sharing between unrelated individuals, an excess of low generation-probability sequences was observed among out-of-frame TCR alpha sequences shared between twins. In beta out-of-frame sequences, excess twin sharing was weaker, because having fewer shared sequences lowered the signal-to-noise ratio. Abundant cord blood beta clonotypes had fewer insertions, young adult naive repertoires showed a similar but weaker trend, and memory repertoires showed no such trend.

These data were also reused for a study on yellow fever vaccine responses in identical twins. From that second study: According to the authors, in identical twins the way T cells responded to vaccination appeared partly convergent and partly personalized. The study precisely tracked vaccine-responding T cell clones in identical twins.

The clonotype comes from a woman younger than 35 in good health. The chain links TRBV12-3 or TRBV12-4 with TRBJ2-3; no D gene is confidently identified. The sample consisted of CD8+ T cells sorted from blood. The DNA is as follows: TGTGCCAGCAGTTTCGGCCTAGTTGGAGCAGATACGCAGTATTTT. Translated, this gives CASSFGLVGADTQYF.